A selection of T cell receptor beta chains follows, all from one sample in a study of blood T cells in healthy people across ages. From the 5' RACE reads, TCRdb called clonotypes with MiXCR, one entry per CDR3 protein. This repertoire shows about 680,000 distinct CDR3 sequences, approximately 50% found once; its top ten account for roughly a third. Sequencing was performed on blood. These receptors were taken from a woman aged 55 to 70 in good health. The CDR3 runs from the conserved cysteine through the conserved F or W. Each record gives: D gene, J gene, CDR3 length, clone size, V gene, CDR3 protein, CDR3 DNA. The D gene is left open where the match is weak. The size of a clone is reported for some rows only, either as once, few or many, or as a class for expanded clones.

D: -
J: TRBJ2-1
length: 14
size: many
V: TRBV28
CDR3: CASSSPGDYNEQFF
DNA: TGTGCCAGCAGTTCCCCCGGGGATTACAATGAGCAGTTCTTC

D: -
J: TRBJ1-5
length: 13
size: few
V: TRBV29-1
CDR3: CSVTIGASQPQHF
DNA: TGCAGCGTTACCATCGGGGCGAGCCAGCCCCAGCATTTT

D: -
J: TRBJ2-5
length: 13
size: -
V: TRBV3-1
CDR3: CASSRPECNEQYF
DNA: TGTGCCAGCAGCCGCCCAGAGTGCAATGAGCAGTACTTC

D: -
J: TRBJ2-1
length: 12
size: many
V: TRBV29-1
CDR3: CSARTHRNEQFF
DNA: TGCAGCGCTCGGACTCATCGGAATGAGCAGTTCTTC

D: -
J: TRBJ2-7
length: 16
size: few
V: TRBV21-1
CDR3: CASSKGLRDRDYEQYF
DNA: TGTGCCAGCAGCAAAGGGTTAAGGGACAGGGACTACGAGCAGTACTTC

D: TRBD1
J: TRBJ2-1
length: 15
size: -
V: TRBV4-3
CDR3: CASSQGRGLGNEQFF
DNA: TGCGCCAGCAGCCAAGGCAGGGGGCTTGGCAATGAGCAGTTCTTC

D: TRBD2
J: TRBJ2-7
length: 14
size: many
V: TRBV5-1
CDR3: CASSLEGGPHEQYF
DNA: TGCGCCAGCAGCTTGGAGGGAGGGCCCCACGAGCAGTACTTC

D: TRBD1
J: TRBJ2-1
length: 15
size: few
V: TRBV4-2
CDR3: CASSRGTGEYNEQFF
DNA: TGTGCCAGCAGCCGTGGGACAGGGGAGTACAATGAGCAGTTCTTC

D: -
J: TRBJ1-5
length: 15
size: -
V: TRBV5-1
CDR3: CASSLDGGRNQPQHF
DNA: TGCGCCAGCAGCTTGGACGGGGGTCGCAATCAGCCCCAGCATTTT

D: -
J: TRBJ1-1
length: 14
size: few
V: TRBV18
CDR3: CASSLQQVNTEAFF
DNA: TGTGCCAGCTCATTACAACAGGTGAACACTGAAGCTTTCTTT

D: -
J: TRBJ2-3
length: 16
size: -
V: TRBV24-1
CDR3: CATSDFKAGYADTQYF
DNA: TGTGCCACCAGTGATTTCAAGGCGGGGTACGCAGATACGCAGTATTTT

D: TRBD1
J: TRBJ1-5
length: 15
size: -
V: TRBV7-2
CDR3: CASSLDRAGNQPQHF
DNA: TGTGCCAGCAGCCTCGACAGGGCCGGCAATCAGCCCCAGCATTTT

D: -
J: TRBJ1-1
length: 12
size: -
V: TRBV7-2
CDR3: CASSSYREEAFF
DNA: TGTGCCAGCAGCTCTTACAGGGAGGAAGCTTTCTTT

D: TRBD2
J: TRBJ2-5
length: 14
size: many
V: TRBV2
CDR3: CASSASGGEETQYF
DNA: TGTGCCAGCAGTGCTAGCGGGGGGGAAGAGACCCAGTACTTC

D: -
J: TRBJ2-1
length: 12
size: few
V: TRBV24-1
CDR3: CATSDLFREQFF
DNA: TGTGCCACCAGTGATTTATTTCGTGAGCAGTTCTTC

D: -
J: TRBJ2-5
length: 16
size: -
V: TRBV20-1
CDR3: CSARVMDRWFQETQYF
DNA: TGCAGTGCTAGAGTTATGGACCGGTGGTTTCAAGAGACCCAGTACTTC

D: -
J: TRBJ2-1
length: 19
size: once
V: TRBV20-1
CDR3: CSARDLLGPTKGTYNEQFF
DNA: TGCAGTGCTAGAGATCTCCTCGGACCAACAAAAGGAACCTACAATGAGCAGTTCTTC

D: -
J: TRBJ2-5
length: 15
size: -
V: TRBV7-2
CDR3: CASSSQSSLQETQYF
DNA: TGTGCCAGCAGCTCACAGTCCTCCCTCCAAGAGACCCAGTACTTC

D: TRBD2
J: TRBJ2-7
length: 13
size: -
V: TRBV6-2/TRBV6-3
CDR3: CASVRTSGYEQYF
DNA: TGTGCCAGTGTCAGGACTAGCGGTTACGAGCAGTACTTC

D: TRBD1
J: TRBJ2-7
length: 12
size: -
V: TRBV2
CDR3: CAIGTVSYEQYF
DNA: TGTGCCATCGGGACAGTTTCCTACGAGCAGTACTTC

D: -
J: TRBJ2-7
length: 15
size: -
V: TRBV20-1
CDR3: CSAYLTEGYTYEQYF
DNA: TGCAGTGCTTACCTGACAGAGGGATATACCTACGAGCAGTACTTC

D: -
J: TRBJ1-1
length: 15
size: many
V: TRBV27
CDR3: CASSPRQSPNTEAFF
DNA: TGTGCCAGCAGTCCGAGACAGAGCCCTAACACTGAAGCTTTCTTT

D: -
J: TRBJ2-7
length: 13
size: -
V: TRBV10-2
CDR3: CASGNGLFYEQYF
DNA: TGCGCCAGCGGAAACGGACTTTTCTACGAGCAGTACTTC

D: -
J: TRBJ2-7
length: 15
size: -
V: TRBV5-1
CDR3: CASSSTAGPVGEQYF
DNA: TGCGCCAGCAGCTCGACTGCCGGCCCGGTTGGGGAGCAGTACTTC

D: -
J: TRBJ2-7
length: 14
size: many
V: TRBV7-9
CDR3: CASSFGGASYEQYF
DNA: TGTGCCAGCAGCTTTGGCGGTGCATCCTACGAGCAGTACTTC

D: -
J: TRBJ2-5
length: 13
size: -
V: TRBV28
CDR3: CASSFSGRDEQYF
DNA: TGTGCCAGCAGTTTTTCAGGCAGGGATGAGCAGTACTTC

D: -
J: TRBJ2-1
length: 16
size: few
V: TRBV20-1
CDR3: CSALPGEGSSYNEQFF
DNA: TGCAGTGCCCTCCCCGGTGAGGGGAGCTCCTACAATGAGCAGTTCTTC

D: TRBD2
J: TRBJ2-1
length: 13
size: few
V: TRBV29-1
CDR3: CSVTASGYNEQFF
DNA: TGCAGCGTTACGGCTAGCGGGTACAATGAGCAGTTCTTC

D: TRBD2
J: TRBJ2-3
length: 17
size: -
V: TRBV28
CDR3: CASSPVALAGATDTQYF
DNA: TGTGCCAGCAGTCCAGTGGCGCTAGCGGGAGCAACAGATACGCAGTATTTT

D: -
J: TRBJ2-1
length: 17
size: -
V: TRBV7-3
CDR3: CASSPGSDTRSYNEQFF
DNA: TGTGCCAGCAGCCCAGGTAGCGATACCCGTTCCTACAATGAGCAGTTCTTC

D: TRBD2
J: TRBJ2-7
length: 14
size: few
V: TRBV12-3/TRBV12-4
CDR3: CASSQLAGDYEQYF
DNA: TGTGCCAGCAGCCAGCTAGCGGGAGACTACGAGCAGTACTTC

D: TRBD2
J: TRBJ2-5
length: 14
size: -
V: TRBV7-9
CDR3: CASSYRTSEETQYF
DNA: TGTGCCAGCAGCTATCGGACTAGCGAGGAGACCCAGTACTTC

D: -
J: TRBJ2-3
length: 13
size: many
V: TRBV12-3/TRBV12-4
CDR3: CASRAAGTDTQYF
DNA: TGTGCCAGCAGGGCGGCCGGCACAGATACGCAGTATTTT

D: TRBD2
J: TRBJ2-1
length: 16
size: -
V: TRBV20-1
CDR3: CSARDRSGGARNEQFF
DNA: TGCAGTGCTAGAGATAGGAGCGGGGGGGCTAGGAATGAGCAGTTCTTC

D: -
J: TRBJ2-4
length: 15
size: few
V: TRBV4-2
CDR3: CASSQAGPSQNIQYF
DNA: TGTGCCAGCAGCCAGGCGGGTCCCTCTCAAAACATTCAGTACTTC

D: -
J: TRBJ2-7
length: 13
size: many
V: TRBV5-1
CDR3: CASSAGYLYEQYF
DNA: TGCGCCAGCAGCGCCGGATATCTCTACGAGCAGTACTTC

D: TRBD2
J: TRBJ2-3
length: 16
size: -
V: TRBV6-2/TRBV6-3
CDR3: CASSWTSGRFRDTQYF
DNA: TGTGCCAGCAGTTGGACTAGCGGGAGGTTTCGAGATACGCAGTATTTT